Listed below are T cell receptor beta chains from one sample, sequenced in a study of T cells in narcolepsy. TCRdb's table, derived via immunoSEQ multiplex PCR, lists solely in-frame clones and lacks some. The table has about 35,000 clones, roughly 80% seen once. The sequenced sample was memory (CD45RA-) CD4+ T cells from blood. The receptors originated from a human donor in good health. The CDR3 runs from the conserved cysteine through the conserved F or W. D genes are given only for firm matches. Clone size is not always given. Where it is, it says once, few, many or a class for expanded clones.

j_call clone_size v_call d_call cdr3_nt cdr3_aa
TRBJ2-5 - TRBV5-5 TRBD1 TGTGCCAGCAGCCGCCGGGGGACAGGGGGCGACCTTCAAGAGACCCAGTACTTC CASSRRGTGGDLQETQYF
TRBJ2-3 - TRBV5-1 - TGCGCCAGCAGCCCTGTGGGGGGCGCGGGCACAGATACGCAGTATTTT CASSPVGGAGTDTQYF
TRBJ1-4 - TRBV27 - TGTGCCAGCAGTTTATATGAAAAACTGTTTTTT CASSLYEKLFF
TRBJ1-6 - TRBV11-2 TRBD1 TGTGCCAGCAGCCCCCTCGGGGGACAGAATTCACCCCTCCACTTT CASSPLGGQNSPLHF
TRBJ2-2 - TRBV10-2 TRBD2 TGCGCCAGCAGCGGACTAGCGGGAGCCGGGGAGCTGTTTTTT CASSGLAGAGELFF
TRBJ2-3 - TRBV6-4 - TGTGCCAGCAGTCTGAACGTGCAGGGGGGTACGCAGTATTTT CASSLNVQGGTQYF
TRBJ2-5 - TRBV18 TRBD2 TGTGCCAGCTCTCAGCGGACTAGCGGGATAGGCCAAGAGACCCAGTACTTC CASSQRTSGIGQETQYF
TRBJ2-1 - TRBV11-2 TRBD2 TGTGCCAGCAGCTCCCACCGGACTAGCGGGAGGGAGAATGAGCAGTTCTTC CASSSHRTSGRENEQFF
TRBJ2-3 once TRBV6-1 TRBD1 TGTGCCAGCAGGACAGGGGTTAGCACAGATACGCAGTATTTT CASRTGVSTDTQYF
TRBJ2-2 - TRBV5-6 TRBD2 TGTGCCAGCAGCTTCGGACTAGCGGGAGGGGCGGGCACCGGGGAGCTGTTTTTT CASSFGLAGGAGTGELFF
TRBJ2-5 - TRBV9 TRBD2 TGTGCCAGCAGCGCCCGCCCTAGCGGGGTAGGGGAGACCCAGTACTTC CASSARPSGVGETQYF
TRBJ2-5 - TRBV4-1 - TGCGCCAGCAGCCTGCGTGGCGGGGTACCAAAAGAGACCCAGTACTTC CASSLRGGVPKETQYF
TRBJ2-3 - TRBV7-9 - TGTGCCAGCAGCTTAGGGGCGAGAGGGAACACAGATACGCAGTATTTT CASSLGARGNTDTQYF
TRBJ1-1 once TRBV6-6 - TGTGCCAGCAGTTACTCGGAGTGGGGCACTGAAGCTTTCTTT CASSYSEWGTEAFF
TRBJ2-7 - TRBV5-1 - TGCGCCAGCAGCTTGGCTGCCAGGGGCTACGAGCAGTACTTC CASSLAARGYEQYF
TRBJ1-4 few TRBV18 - TGTGCCAGCTCACCGGGGACGGCTAATGAAAAACTGTTTTTT CASSPGTANEKLFF
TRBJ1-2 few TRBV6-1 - TGTGCCAGCAGTGCCCCGCGGAGGGGTAACTATGGCTACACCTTC CASSAPRRGNYGYTF
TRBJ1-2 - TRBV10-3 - TGTGCCATCGGGGGGGCAGGAACTAACTATGGCTACACCTTC CAIGGAGTNYGYTF
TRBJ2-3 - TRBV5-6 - TGTGCCAGCAGCTTGGGGCTGAACACAGATACGCAGTATTTT CASSLGLNTDTQYF
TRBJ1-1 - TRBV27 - TGTGCCAGCAGTTTATCGCCTTGGGGAACTGAAGCTTTCTTT CASSLSPWGTEAFF
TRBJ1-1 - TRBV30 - TGTGCCTGTTGGAAGATGAACACTGAAGCTTTCTTT CACWKMNTEAFF
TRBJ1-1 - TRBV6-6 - TGTGCCAGCAGTTTCTCAGGGAGGTCTGAAGCTTTCTTT CASSFSGRSEAFF
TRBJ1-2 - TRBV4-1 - TGCGCCAGCAGCCCGGTCCCCTGGCAAACTAACTATGGCTACACCTTC CASSPVPWQTNYGYTF
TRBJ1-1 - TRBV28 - TGTGCCAGCAGTTTATTGGGCACTGAGGGCGCTTTCTTT CASSLLGTEGAFF
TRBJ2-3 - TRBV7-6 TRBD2 TGTGCCAGCAGCTTGGGGGGGATGGGATCCGTCGGTACGCAGTATTTT CASSLGGMGSVGTQYF
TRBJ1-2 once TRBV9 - TGTGCCAGCAGCGTAGGGGCAGGGATTGGCTACACCTTC CASSVGAGIGYTF
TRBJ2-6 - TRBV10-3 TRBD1 TGTGCCATCAGCGCATCGACAGGGGTCAGCTCTGGGGCCAACGTCCTGACTTTC CAISASTGVSSGANVLTF
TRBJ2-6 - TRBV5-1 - TGCGCCAGCAGCTTCTCTGGGGCCAACGTCCTGACTTTC CASSFSGANVLTF
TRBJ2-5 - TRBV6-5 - TGTGCCAGCAGTGCGGACACACAAGAGACCCAGTACTTC CASSADTQETQYF
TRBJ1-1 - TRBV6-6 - TGTGCCAGCAGTTACTCAGGTCTGAACACTGAAGCTTTCTTT CASSYSGLNTEAFF
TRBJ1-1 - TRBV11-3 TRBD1 TGTGCCAGCAGCTCGGACAGGGGCACTGAAGCTTTCTTT CASSSDRGTEAFF
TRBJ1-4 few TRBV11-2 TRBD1 TGTGCCAGCAGCTTAGGTTACAGGGGCCCAGTAGGTGAAAAACTGTTTTTT CASSLGYRGPVGEKLFF
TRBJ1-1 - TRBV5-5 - TGTGCCAGCAGCTTGGAGCACTACACTGAAGCTTTCTTT CASSLEHYTEAFF
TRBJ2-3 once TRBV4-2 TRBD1 TGTGCCAGCAGCCGGGACAGGGCGACAGATACGCAGTATTTT CASSRDRATDTQYF
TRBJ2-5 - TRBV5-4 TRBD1 TGTGCCAGCAGCGCGACAGGGGGCGAAGAGACCCAGTACTTC CASSATGGEETQYF
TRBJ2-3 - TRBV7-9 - TGTGCCAGCAGCTTAGAGGGGGGGGGCACAGATACGCAGTATTTT CASSLEGGGTDTQYF
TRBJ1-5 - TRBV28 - TGTGCCAGCAGTTTCGGGGTTAATCAGCCCCAGCATTTT CASSFGVNQPQHF
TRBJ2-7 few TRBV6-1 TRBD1 TGTGCCAGCAGGCCTTCAGGGGGTTGGGGCTACGAGCAGTACTTC CASRPSGGWGYEQYF
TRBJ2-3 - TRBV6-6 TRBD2 TGTGCCAGCAGACCTGGACTAGCGGGAGATACGCAGTATTTT CASRPGLAGDTQYF
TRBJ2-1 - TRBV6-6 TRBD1 TGTGCCAGCGGGACAGGGGGCGGTTCTCTCAATGAGCAGTTCTTC CASGTGGGSLNEQFF
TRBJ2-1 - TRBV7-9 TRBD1 TGTGCCAGCAGCCCAGACAGGGGCAGCTCCTACAATGAGCAGTTCTTC CASSPDRGSSYNEQFF
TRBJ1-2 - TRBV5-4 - TGTGCCAGCAGCTTGGGAGGGGGGGTCGGCGACTATGGCTACACCTTC CASSLGGGVGDYGYTF
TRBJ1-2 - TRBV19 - TGTGCCAGTAGTCCCCAGCAGCTCTATGGCTACACCTTC CASSPQQLYGYTF
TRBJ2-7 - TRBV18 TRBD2 TGTGCCAGCTCACCACCGTTGTGGCTAGCGGACTCCGGCGAGCAGTACTTC CASSPPLWLADSGEQYF
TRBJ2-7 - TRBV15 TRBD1 TGTGCCACCGCACTGGACAGGGGCCGGCGGTTTTTCTTC CATALDRGRRFFF
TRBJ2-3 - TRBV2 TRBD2 TGTGCCAGCAGTGCCACGGCGGGGGGGGCCAGGGGCACAGATACGCAGTATTTT CASSATAGGARGTDTQYF
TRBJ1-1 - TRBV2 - TGTGCCAGCAGTGAAACAGGTCACGGGGGACTCCCTAGGACTGAAGCTTTCTTT CASSETGHGGLPRTEAFF
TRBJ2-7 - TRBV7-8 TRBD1 TGTGCCAGCAGCTTAGGACAGGGGGTAGACACCTCGGGGTATCGCTCCTACGAGCAGTACTTC CASSLGQGVDTSGYRSYEQYF
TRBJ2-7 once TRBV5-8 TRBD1 TGTGCCAGCAGCTTGAAGGCGGGGACAGGGGCCTACGAGCAGTACTTC CASSLKAGTGAYEQYF
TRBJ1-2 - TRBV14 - TGTGCCAGCAGCCAGGGGTGGCAGGGGAGCTATGGCTACACCTTC CASSQGWQGSYGYTF
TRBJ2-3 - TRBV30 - TGTGCCTGGAGTGTACTGGGGACGGGCCCAGATACGCAGTATTTT CAWSVLGTGPDTQYF
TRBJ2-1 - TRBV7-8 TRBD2 TGTGCCAGCAGCATCAGGACTAGTCTGGAGCAGTTCTTC CASSIRTSLEQFF
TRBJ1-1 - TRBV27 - TGTGCCAGCAGTTTACAGGGAGCGAACACTGAAGCTTTCTTT CASSLQGANTEAFF